This TCR beta chain is drawn from a study of identical twins. TCRdb reprocessed the 5' RACE reads with MiXCR, giving one entry per CDR3 protein. The sample includes more than 350,000 distinct CDR3 sequences, roughly 9% of them seen just once. This clonotype was found a few times. Its antigen remains unidentified. Findings of the study overall: Model-predicted out-of-frame TCR alpha sharing fell below observed values in monozygotic twins.

V gave up 2 bases and J gave up 5 bases, with 12 bases separating them. This CDR3 has 14 amino acids. In germline, CDR1 is MGHRA, CDR2 YSYEKL. The chain employs TRBV4-1 and TRBJ2-5; tentative D call: TRBD2 (5 bases). The origin of this receptor is a woman between 50 and 59 years old in good health. Sequences were obtained from naive T cells sorted from blood. The CDR3 loop reads CASSQSGPTETQYF. The DNA of the CDR3 is TGCGCCAGCAGCCAAAGCGGCCCCACGGAGACCCAGTACTTC.